The following is a TCR beta chain sequence with its context. Its antigen is still unknown. Trimming took 5 bases from V and 3 from J, leaving 15 bases between them. The CDR3 consists of 15 residues. Looked up from germline, CDR1 is SGHNT and CDR2 is YENEEA. The sample is drawn from a study of beta chain features in type 1 diabetes. Across the study: Sorted cell examination encompassed 100 million to 110 million cells across all samples. The study's findings and limits: Across all four CD4+ subsets, people with type 1 diabetes showed modestly shorter TCRB CDR3s. Lower insertion and higher deletion counts appeared at VDJ junctions in type 1 diabetes patients.

Of the isolated RNA, all was reverse transcribed, and so the sequenced material was expressed TCRB transcripts. TCRdb's copy holds only in-frame clones and misses some; the assay was immunoSEQ multiplex PCR. The sample includes about 230,000 clones, 16% of them seen just once. This sequence originates from a young man with type 1 diabetes. The genes are TRBV11-3 and TRBJ2-3, with D tentatively TRBD2 (6 bases). Sequencing was performed on naive CD4+ T cells from blood. In nucleotides, the CDR3 is TGTGCCAGCAGCCGCGGAGGCGGGGTAACAGATACGCAGTATTTT. Its translation is CASSRGGGVTDTQYF.